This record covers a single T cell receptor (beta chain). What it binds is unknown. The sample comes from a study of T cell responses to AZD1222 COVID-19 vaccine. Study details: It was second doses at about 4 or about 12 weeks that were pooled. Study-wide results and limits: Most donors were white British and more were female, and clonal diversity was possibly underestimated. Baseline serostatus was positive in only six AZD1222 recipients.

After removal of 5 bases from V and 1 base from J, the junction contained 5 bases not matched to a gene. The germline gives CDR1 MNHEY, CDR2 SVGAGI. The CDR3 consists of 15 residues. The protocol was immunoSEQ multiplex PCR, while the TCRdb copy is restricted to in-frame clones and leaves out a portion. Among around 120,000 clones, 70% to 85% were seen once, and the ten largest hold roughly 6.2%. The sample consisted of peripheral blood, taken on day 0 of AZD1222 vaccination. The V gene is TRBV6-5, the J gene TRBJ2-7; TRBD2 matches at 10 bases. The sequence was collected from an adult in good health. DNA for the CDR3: TGTGCCAGCAGTCGGACTAGCGGTCTGTCCTACGAGCAGTACTTC. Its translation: CASSRTSGLSYEQYF.